These 10 T cell receptor beta chains were sequenced from one sample in a study of shared clonotypes between healthy human individuals. Generated by immunoSEQ multiplex PCR, the TCRdb table keeps only in-frame clones and is missing some. The repertoire has 850,000 to 1,100,000 clones, 77% of them found once; the top ten carry 0.89%. Specimen: memory CD4+ T cells from PBMCs. The subset: CD45RA-negative fraction. These receptors came from a man aged 18 to 35 in good health. Some clones in this sample may be carry-over from other donors' samples.

CDR3 in amino acids: CASSFGPGEAKNIQYF. The CDR3 bases are TGTGCCAGCAGTTTCGGACCAGGGGAGGCCAAAAACATTCAGTACTTC. The rearrangement links TRBV27 to TRBJ2-4, with D possibly TRBD1 on 6 matching bases. V was cut by 3 bases and J by 1 base, with 13 bases left in between. CDR3 length: 16 residues. CDR1 is MNHEY and CDR2 is SMNVEV in the germline V gene (reference sequence).

This clone has at least ten counts. The chain is built from TRBV2 and TRBJ1-4, with D possibly TRBD1 on 6 matching bases. Trimming pared 2 bases from V and 11 bases from J, leaving 12 bases between. The germline gives CDR1 SNHLY, CDR2 FYNNEI. CDR3 length: 13 amino acids. The CDR3 loop reads CASSEIPGVKLFF. The CDR3 region has the DNA TGTGCCAGCAGTGAAATCCCAGGGGTGAAACTGTTTTTT.

The chain uses TRBV2 and TRBJ2-1; perhaps TRBD2 as D (6 bases). Germline loops: CDR1 SNHLY, CDR2 FYNNEI. This CDR3 has 14 amino acids. Trimming stripped 8 bases from V and 5 bases from J, with 16 bases between. This chain's CDR3 is CASRRDSANNEQFF. CDR3 in DNA: TGTGCCAGCCGCCGGGACTCGGCGAACAATGAGCAGTTCTTC.

This clone has ten or more counts. This chain uses TRBV5-1 with TRBJ2-3; possibly TRBD2 for D (7 bases). The CDR3 totals 18 residues. Germline V CDR1 and CDR2: SGHRS, YFSETQ. V lost 5 bases, J lost 1 base, and 23 bases lay in between. CDR3 in amino acids: CASSSTLRGGFGTDTQYF. CDR3 DNA: TGCGCCAGCAGTTCCACACTAAGGGGGGGTTTTGGCACAGATACGCAGTATTTT.

V usage is TRBV5-4 and J usage is TRBJ2-4; TRBD2 matches 9 bases. Germline lookup yields CDR1 SGHNT and CDR2 YYREEE (reference sequence). The V gene end was trimmed by 6 bases and the J gene end by 8 bases; junction bases not matched to a gene: 12. This CDR3 is built from 15 residues. CDR3 in DNA: TGTGCCAGCAACGATGCGGCTAGCGGGATGTACATTCAGTACTTC. Protein sequence: CASNDAASGMYIQYF.

The chain combines TRBV5-4 with TRBJ2-7; 7 positions match TRBD1. V lost 3 bases and J lost 5; bases outside the gene matches: 8. CDR3 length equals 14 residues. In germline, CDR1 is SGHNT, CDR2 YYREEE (reference sequence). The CDR3 coding sequence is TGTGCCAGCAGCTCCGGGACAGCGTCCGACGAGCAGTACTTC. Its translation: CASSSGTASDEQYF.

This rearrangement joins TRBV30 to TRBJ1-1, with D maybe TRBD1 (6 bases). V was trimmed by 3 bases and J by 2 bases, leaving 13 bases between them. This CDR3 is built from 14 residues. Germline V gene sequence: CDR1 GTSNPN, CDR2 SVGIG (reference sequence). CDR3 loop: CAWRTRQVNTEAFF. Written as DNA, the CDR3 is TGTGCCTGGAGGACACGACAGGTAAACACTGAAGCTTTCTTT.

V gene TRBV27 combines with J gene TRBJ1-2, with 7 bases fitting TRBD1. CDR1 MNHEY and CDR2 SMNVEV come from the germline V gene (reference sequence). V shed 5 bases and J 4 bases; nucleotides not matched to a gene: 10. This CDR3 spans 15 amino acids. The CDR3 nucleotides are TGTGCCAGCAGTGCAAGGGACAGACCGATCTATGGCTACACCTTC. This sequence encodes CASSARDRPIYGYTF.

The V and J genes are TRBV2 and TRBJ1-2; 12 bases are shared with TRBD1. CDR1 and CDR2 from the germline V gene are SNHLY and FYNNEI. The CDR3 has 14 residues. The trim removed 7 bases at V and 7 bases at J, leaving 7 bases unmatched. CDR3 nucleotide sequence: TGTGCCAGCATCCGGGACAGGGGGCCAGTTGGCTACACCTTC. Translated, it gives CASIRDRGPVGYTF.

The J gene is TRBJ1-2, the V gene TRBV5-1; TRBD1 agrees at 7 bases. The length of the CDR3 is 14 residues. The J segment lost 7 bases and the V segment lost 4 bases, leaving 10 bases of the junction unmatched. Germline V lookup: CDR1 SGHRS, CDR2 YFSETQ. CDR3 amino acids: CASSTGQVAGGYTF. In DNA, the CDR3 is TGCGCCAGCAGCACTGGACAGGTGGCTGGTGGCTACACCTTC.